This record covers a single T cell receptor beta chain. These data come from a study of T cell responses to AZD1222 COVID-19 vaccine. The assay was immunoSEQ multiplex PCR, and TCRdb's table has in-frame clones only and misses some. The sample has about 150,000 clones, 92% seen once; the top ten hold 1.5% to 2%. Per the germline V gene, CDR1 is PRHDT and CDR2 is FYEKMQ (reference sequence). The V end lost 6 bases, the J end lost 5 bases, and 13 bases lay between the germline ends. The CDR3 is 13 residues long. This material consisted of peripheral blood, taken on day 0 of AZD1222 vaccination. The gene calls are TRBV13 and TRBJ1-1; D possibly corresponds to TRBD1 (6 bases). This clonotype originated in an adult in good health. The CDR3 nucleotides read TGTGCCAGCAGTCCTACAGGGAGTACTGAAGCTTTCTTT. This encodes CASSPTGSTEAFF.